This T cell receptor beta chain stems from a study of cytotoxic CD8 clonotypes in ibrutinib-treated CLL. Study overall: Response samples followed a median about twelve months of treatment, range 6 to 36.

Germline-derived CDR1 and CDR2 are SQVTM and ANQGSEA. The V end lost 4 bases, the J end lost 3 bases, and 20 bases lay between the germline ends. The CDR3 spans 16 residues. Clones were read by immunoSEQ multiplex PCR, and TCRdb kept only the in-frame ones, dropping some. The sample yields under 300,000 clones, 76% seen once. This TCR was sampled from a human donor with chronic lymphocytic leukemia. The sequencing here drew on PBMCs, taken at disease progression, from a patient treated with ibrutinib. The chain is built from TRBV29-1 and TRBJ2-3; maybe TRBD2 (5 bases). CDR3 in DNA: TGCAGCGTTGCGGGGATCGCGGAACTGGGAACAGATACGCAGTATTTT. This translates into CSVAGIAELGTDTQYF.